This T cell receptor beta chain was identified in a study of cytomegalovirus exposure and HLA in healthy donors. Amplification used 60 Vbeta primers and 13 Jbeta primers. Libraries were prepared by immunoSEQ multiplex PCR; TCRdb keeps only in-frame clonotypes and omits some of them. The table has approximately 90,000 clones, approximately 7.6% seen once. The source of this sequence is a man between 45 and 60 years old in good health and CMV-seronegative. The sequencing sample was made of PBMCs.

Written as DNA, the CDR3 is TGCGCCAGCAGCACCCGGGACAGGGTATCCGAGCAGTACTTC. Translation gives CASSTRDRVSEQYF. The V and J genes are TRBV5-1 and TRBJ2-5; 9 nucleotides agree with TRBD1. The J call may be faulty, since TRBJ2-7 better matches the DNA end. Germline CDR1 is SGHRS and CDR2 is YFSETQ. The CDR3 is 14 amino acids.